A selection of T cell receptor beta chains follows, all from one sample in a study of blood T cell repertoires in COVID-19. Assay: immunoSEQ multiplex PCR; the TCRdb copy retains only in-frame clones and omits some. Of 55,000 to 75,000 clones in the sample, 80% were seen once. Sequences were obtained from peripheral blood. Receptor source: a human donor in a cohort sampled during active COVID-19. Each CDR3 is given with its conserved first and last residue. The order of the fields is D gene, V gene, clone size, J gene, CDR3 DNA, CDR3 protein. A D gene is named only where the DNA matches it firmly. The listing skips clone size in some rows; elsewhere it reads once, few, many or a size class.

TRBD1,TRBV30,NA,TRBJ2-1,TGTGCCTGGAGTGTCCCGATCAGGGGGCTTAATCCCGGCTCCTACAATGAGCAGTTCTTC,CAWSVPIRGLNPGSYNEQFF
NA,TRBV21-1,NA,TRBJ2-7,TGTGCCAGCAGCCTTCAGGACAGGCAGGTCGACTACGAGCAGTACTTC,CASSLQDRQVDYEQYF
NA,TRBV4-3,NA,TRBJ2-1,TGCGCCAGCAGCCAAGATAGGGCAGGGCCCACTCACCACAATGAGCAGTTCTTC,CASSQDRAGPTHHNEQFF
NA,TRBV10-1,few,TRBJ2-7,TGCGCCAGCAGTGAGTCGGACGGGAGTTACGAGCAGTACTTC,CASSESDGSYEQYF
NA,TRBV6-5,NA,TRBJ1-4,TGTGCCAGCACAGGGTTGGGAGAAAAACTGTTTTTT,CASTGLGEKLFF
NA,TRBV5-6,NA,TRBJ2-7,TGTGCCAGCAGCTTCATAGAAATGGAGGTGCAGTACTTC,CASSFIEMEVQYF
TRBD2,TRBV6-2/TRBV6-3,NA,TRBJ2-1,TGTGCCAGCAGCCTCGGACTAGCGGGAGGGCCGGGCAATGAGCAGTTCTTC,CASSLGLAGGPGNEQFF
NA,TRBV20-1,once,TRBJ1-2,TGCAGTGTACAGGGAAACTATGGCTACACCTTC,CSVQGNYGYTF
TRBD1,TRBV7-2,few,TRBJ2-3,TGTGCCAGCAACCGGGACAGCAAGACCACAGATACGCAGTATTTT,CASNRDSKTTDTQYF
TRBD1,TRBV18,NA,TRBJ1-5,TGTGCCAGCTCGCTGGACAGGGGGCTTCAGCCCCAGCATTTT,CASSLDRGLQPQHF
NA,TRBV6-5,NA,TRBJ2-7,TGTGCCAGCATGAGACCAGGGACCTACGAGCAGTACTTC,CASMRPGTYEQYF
TRBD1,TRBV28,NA,TRBJ2-3,TGTGCCAGCAGCTCGGGACAGTTATCTCGCACAGATACGCAGTATTTT,CASSSGQLSRTDTQYF
NA,TRBV15,NA,TRBJ1-2,TGTGCCACCACAACACGAAGGGGCTATGGCTACACCTTC,CATTTRRGYGYTF
NA,TRBV19,few,TRBJ2-2,TGTGCCACCGAGGGGGGGAACGGGGAGCTGTTTTTT,CATEGGNGELFF
TRBD1,TRBV6-4,NA,TRBJ2-7,TGTGCCAGCAGTGTCGAACAGGGGGCCTACGAGCAGTACTTC,CASSVEQGAYEQYF
NA,TRBV27,NA,TRBJ2-5,TGTGCCAGCAGTTCCCTTCGGACTGGCTTAGAGGAGACCCAGTACTTC,CASSSLRTGLEETQYF
NA,TRBV19,few,TRBJ1-5,TGTGCCAGCTCCCGAAGGGAGCCCAATCAGCCCCAGCATTTT,CASSRREPNQPQHF
NA,TRBV5-4,NA,TRBJ2-7,TGTGCCAGCAGCTTAACGAGCTCCTACGAGCAGTACTTC,CASSLTSSYEQYF
NA,TRBV19,NA,TRBJ2-6,TGTGCCAGTAGTATGGGGCAGGGGCGTCCTGGGGCCAACGTCCTGACTTTC,CASSMGQGRPGANVLTF
NA,TRBV2,NA,TRBJ2-3,TGTGCCAGCAGTCGCGGATACACAGATACGCAGTATTTT,CASSRGYTDTQYF
NA,TRBV9,NA,TRBJ2-1,TGTGCCAGCAGCGTAGACGGAGGGCCCTACAATGAGCAGTTCTTC,CASSVDGGPYNEQFF
TRBD2,TRBV2,NA,TRBJ2-7,TGTGCCAGCAGTGTGGGTAGGACTAGCGGGAGTTACGAGCAGTACTTC,CASSVGRTSGSYEQYF
TRBD1,TRBV18,NA,TRBJ1-1,TGTGCCAGCTCACCAAAGACAGGGGGCATGAACACTGAAGCTTTCTTT,CASSPKTGGMNTEAFF
NA,TRBV27,few,TRBJ2-6,TGTGCCAGCAGGCTTACAGGGTCCGGGGCCAACGTCCTGACTTTC,CASRLTGSGANVLTF
NA,TRBV24-1,NA,TRBJ2-2,TGTGCCACCAGTGATTTAGGGCGGGGTAACACCGGGGAGCTGTTTTTT,CATSDLGRGNTGELFF
NA,TRBV28,few,TRBJ1-1,TGTGCCAGCAGTAATCATCCTAGGAGCATGAACACTGAAGCTTTCTTT,CASSNHPRSMNTEAFF
TRBD1,TRBV7-8,NA,TRBJ1-3,TGTGCCAGCAGCTTAGACAGGGGGAACACCATATATTTT,CASSLDRGNTIYF
TRBD2,TRBV7-2,NA,TRBJ2-3,TGTGCCAGCAGCTCCTTAGCGGGAGGGAGCACAGATACGCAGTATTTT,CASSSLAGGSTDTQYF
NA,TRBV11-1,NA,TRBJ2-7,TGTGCCAGCAGCCTCGGTAACTACGAGCAGTACTTC,CASSLGNYEQYF
NA,TRBV29-1,NA,TRBJ1-2,TGCAGCGCCCGGAGGGGGGGCGGCTACACCTTC,CSARRGGGYTF
NA,TRBV28,NA,TRBJ2-5,TGTGCCACCAGCCCAGTGGAAGAGACCCAGTACTTC,CATSPVEETQYF
NA,TRBV11-2,few,TRBJ2-6,TGTGCCAGCAGCTTAGGGGGGCTCAGGGGCCGGACTGGGGCCAACGTCCTGACTTTC,CASSLGGLRGRTGANVLTF
NA,TRBV6-5,NA,TRBJ1-5,TGTGCCAGTCGGATCGAGGAAGATCAGCCCCAGCATTTT,CASRIEEDQPQHF
TRBD2,TRBV4-2,NA,TRBJ2-7,TGTGCCAGCAGCCCACTCCTAACTAGCGGGAGGGTCGAGCAGTACTTC,CASSPLLTSGRVEQYF
TRBD1,TRBV9,NA,TRBJ2-1,TGTGCCAGCAGCGTTGGGACAGGGGCTACGAGCTCCTACAATGAGCAGTTCTTC,CASSVGTGATSSYNEQFF
NA,TRBV11-2,few,TRBJ2-7,TGTGCCAGCAGCTTAGATCACGGGAGCGAGCAGTACTTC,CASSLDHGSEQYF
NA,TRBV14,few,TRBJ2-3,TGTGCCAGCAGCCGGGCCGACACAGATACGCAGTATTTT,CASSRADTDTQYF
NA,TRBV4-2,NA,TRBJ1-1,TGTGCCAGCAGATCGAAGTGGGGAGGACCCTCTGAAGCTTTCTTT,CASRSKWGGPSEAFF
TRBD1,TRBV7-3,NA,TRBJ1-2,TGTGCCAGCAGCTTACAGGGGGGAGCTAACTATGGCTACACCTTC,CASSLQGGANYGYTF
NA,TRBV3-1/TRBV3-2,NA,TRBJ2-7,TGTGCCAGCAGCCAAGATTCAGGGTCCTACGAGCAGTACTTC,CASSQDSGSYEQYF
TRBD1,TRBV2,NA,TRBJ1-4,TGTGCCAGCAGTGAGGACAGGGGTAATGAAAAACTGTTTTTT,CASSEDRGNEKLFF
TRBD1,TRBV5-1,few,TRBJ2-7,TGCGCCAGCAGCGTGGACAGGGGCAACTACGAGCAGTACTTC,CASSVDRGNYEQYF
NA,TRBV28,once,TRBJ2-7,TGTGCCAGCAGGGTAGTGACAGGAGATAGGGTTTTATACGAGCAGTACTTC,CASRVVTGDRVLYEQYF
TRBD1,TRBV6-5,NA,TRBJ2-7,TGTGCCAGCAGTTATAACAGGGGGAGTACCTACGAGCAGTACTTC,CASSYNRGSTYEQYF
NA,TRBV18,NA,TRBJ2-7,TGTGCCACCGGGCGTGTGGCGGGGAACGAGCAGTACTTC,CATGRVAGNEQYF
NA,TRBV29-1,NA,TRBJ1-2,TGCAGCGTTGAGGCAGAAACTATGCGGTACACCTTC,CSVEAETMRYTF
TRBD2,TRBV11-2,NA,TRBJ2-7,TGTGCCAGCAGCTTAGGGCGGGAGTTAACCTACGAGCAGTACTTC,CASSLGRELTYEQYF
TRBD1,TRBV5-1,NA,TRBJ2-6,TGCGCCAGCAGCCCCCGAGGGGGCCTAAACTCTGGGGCCAACGTCCTGACTTTC,CASSPRGGLNSGANVLTF
NA,TRBV6-5,NA,TRBJ2-6,TGTGCCAGCAGTCTAAGGGGTGCTGGGGCCAACGTCCTGACTTTC,CASSLRGAGANVLTF